These 31 T cell receptor beta chains share one sample of origin, sequenced in a study of CD8+CD57+ T cells in acquired aplastic anemia. Genomic DNA, the template, was used for profiling of the TCR beta VDJ and CDR3. Via MiXCR, TCRdb re-called the reads, giving one row per CDR3 protein. In the table there are about 270,000 distinct CDR3 sequences, around 60% of which are singletons. Input material: sorted CD4+, CD8+, or CD8+CD57+ T cells (not recorded which) from PBMCs. These receptors were obtained from a human donor with severe aplastic anemia or a healthy control (not recorded which).

This clonotype was detected only a few times. The chain has TRBV24-1 and TRBJ2-2; unclear D gene. There are 15 residues in the CDR3. The germline V and J ends were trimmed by 0 bases and 8 bases, with 12 bases remaining between them. In germline, CDR1 is KGHDR, CDR2 SFDVKD. The CDR3, as DNA: TGTGCCACCAGTGATTTGGCCATGGATCGTGGGGAGCTGTTTTTT. Translation: CATSDLAMDRGELFF.

This clonotype was picked up many times. The genes are TRBV10-3 and TRBJ1-1, with TRBD1 identical over 7 bases. CDR1 and CDR2 (germline): ENHRY, SYGVKD. The CDR3 loop spans 17 amino acids. V shed 7 bases, J shed 0 bases, and the junction held 14 bases outside the gene matches. The CDR3 sequence: CAIKGGDRQPLNTEAFF. CDR3 sequence (DNA): TGTGCCATCAAAGGGGGCGACAGACAACCACTGAACACTGAAGCTTTCTTT.

This rearrangement joins TRBV29-1 to TRBJ2-5; 8 nucleotides line up with TRBD2. Trimming removed 6 bases from V and 4 bases from J; junction bases left unmatched: 7. The CDR3 is 13 residues long. Germline lookup yields CDR1 SQVTM and CDR2 ANQGSEA. The CDR3 DNA reads as TGCAGCGTGATGACTAGCGATCTAGAGACCCAGTACTTC. This gives the protein CSVMTSDLETQYF.

The J gene is TRBJ1-1, the V gene TRBV10-3; 8 bases are shared with TRBD1. This CDR3 region has 13 residues. Germline V gene data show CDR1 as ENHRY and CDR2 as SYGVKD. Trimming at V came to 9 bases and at J to 6 bases, leaving 9 bases not matched to a gene. In DNA form, the CDR3 reads TGTGCCATGAGGGGACAGGCTTGGTCTGAAGCTTTCTTT. It encodes CAMRGQAWSEAFF.

This clonotype showed up many times. The V gene is TRBV19, the J gene TRBJ2-7; D call uncertain. This CDR3 contains 14 residues. The V end lost 4 bases, the J end lost 2 bases, and 12 bases lay between the germline ends. Germline values: CDR1 LNHDA, CDR2 SQIVND (reference sequence). The CDR3 loop is CASSRLLTAYEQYF. CDR3 nucleotide sequence: TGTGCCAGTAGTAGGCTACTGACTGCCTACGAGCAGTACTTC.

The count of this clonotype is one. The chain links TRBV10-3 to TRBJ2-2, with 7 bases lining up with TRBD1. After removal of 6 bases from V and 4 bases from J, the junction contained 8 bases not matched to a gene. CDR1 is ENHRY, CDR2 SYGVKD, per germline. This CDR3 region has 15 residues. CDR3 sequence (DNA): TGTGCCATCAGCGACAGGGTGGATTTCACCGGGGAGCTGTTTTTT. Amino acid sequence: CAISDRVDFTGELFF.

DNA of the CDR3: TGTGCCAGCAGCTTAGGGACCGCACTACGCTCCGGCTACGAGCAGTACTTC. Translated, it gives CASSLGTALRSGYEQYF. The genes are TRBV7-3 and TRBJ2-7, with D perhaps being TRBD1 or TRBD2 (5 bases each). Looked up from germline, CDR1 is SGHTA and CDR2 is FQGTGA. The length of the CDR3 is 17 residues. Trimming removed 2 bases from V and 3 bases from J, with 20 bases in between. The full variable domain, rest sourced from reference TRBV7-3 and TRBJ2-7, is GAGVSQTPSNKVTEKGKYVELRCDPISGHTALYWYRQSLGQGPEFLIYFQGTGAADDSGLPNDRFFAVRPEGSVSTLKIQRTERGDSAVYLCASSLGTALRSGYEQYFGPGTRLTVT.

This clonotype was seen a handful of times. The rearrangement uses TRBV7-9 and TRBJ1-2; D is unclear. V was clipped by 11 bases and J by 2 bases, with 12 bases between them. CDR3 length: 12 amino acids. The germline gives CDR1 SEHNR, CDR2 FQNEAQ (reference sequence). The CDR3 region is CAGLGGNYGYTF. In DNA, the CDR3 is TGTGCCGGATTGGGTGGGAACTATGGCTACACCTTC.

This chain joins TRBV7-9 and TRBJ2-3, with a tentative D call TRBD1 (5 bases). V was shortened by 7 bases and J by 4 bases, with 15 bases between the two germline ends. The germline V gene encodes CDR1 SEHNR and CDR2 FQNEAQ (reference sequence). The CDR3 has 14 amino acids. CDR3 protein: CASKRVGASDTQYF. The DNA for the CDR3 is TGTGCCAGCAAAAGAGTAGGGGCCTCAGATACGCAGTATTTT.

The genes are TRBV5-1 and TRBJ2-1, with 12 nucleotides matching TRBD1. V was pared by 3 bases and J by 9 bases, with 4 bases of the junction left unmatched. CDR3 length equals 14 residues. Germline CDR1 reads SGHRS; CDR2 reads YFSETQ. CDR3 residues: CASSSVGQGAEQFF. CDR3 DNA: TGCGCCAGCAGCTCGGTGGGACAGGGGGCTGAGCAGTTCTTC.

As regards this clonotype: A single base separates this from a much larger clone, so it may be a read error. The gene calls are TRBV10-3 and TRBJ1-1; D call uncertain. The germline CDR1 and CDR2 sequences are ENHRY and SYGVKD. The length of the CDR3 is 15 residues. The CDR3, as DNA: TGTGCCCCCGCCAGATGGGTCTTAGGGTACACTGAAGCTTCCTTT. It codes for CAPARWVLGYTEASF.

In this sample, this clonotype turned up a few times. The CDR3 reads CASSPPGLAGYNEQFF. The CDR3 nucleotides read TGTGCCAGCTCACCACCGGGACTAGCGGGCTACAATGAGCAGTTCTTC. The gene calls are TRBV18 and TRBJ2-1; 12 bases fit TRBD2. Germline CDR1 and CDR2: KGHSH and LQKENI. V trimming: 0 bases; J trimming: 3 bases; junction bases outside the gene matches: 0. The CDR3 runs to 16 residues.

This clonotype was detected ten times or more. The chain is built from TRBV29-1 and TRBJ1-3; D gene unclear. V lost 7 bases, J lost 0 bases, and 16 bases lay in between. Germline V CDR1 and CDR2: SQVTM, ANQGSEA. The CDR3 consists of 15 residues. CDR3 nucleotides: TGCAGCGCCATGATCGGGGAATCCTCTGGAAACACCATATATTTT. This sequence encodes CSAMIGESSGNTIYF. Supplemented by reference TRBV29-1 and TRBJ1-3, the full variable domain reads SAVISQKPSRDICQRGTSLTIQCQVDSQVTMMFWYRQQPGQSLTLIATANQGSEATYESGFVIDKFPISRPNLTFSTLTVSNMSPEDSSIYLCSAMIGESSGNTIYFGEGSWLTVV.

The genes are TRBV15 and TRBJ1-5; D uncertain. CDR3 length equals 13 residues. The germline V gene has CDR1 LNHNV and CDR2 YYDKDF (reference sequence). Trimming took 6 bases from V and 4 from J, leaving 10 bases between them. CDR3 coding DNA: TGTGCCACCAGTAACGGGAGGAATCAGCCCCAGCATTTT. It encodes CATSNGRNQPQHF.

This clonotype was found once. The chain couples TRBV5-1 to TRBJ1-2, with 9 bases fitting TRBD1. Germline values: CDR1 SGHRS, CDR2 YFSETQ. CDR3 length equals 16 residues. Germline trimming cut 4 bases from V and 2 bases from J; bases unmatched to any gene: 9. The CDR3, as DNA: TGCGCCAGCAGCAGGGGAGGGACAGGGTCAAACTATGGCTACACCTTC. This sequence encodes CASSRGGTGSNYGYTF.

The chain uses TRBV20-1 and TRBJ1-1; D gene ambiguous. Looked up from germline, CDR1 is DFQATT and CDR2 is SNEGSKA (reference sequence). The V and J ends lost 5 bases and 0 bases respectively, with 22 bases between them. This CDR3 has 17 residues. In DNA form, the CDR3 reads TGCAGTGCTCTCCGGGATAGCGGTTTCACCGTGAACACTGAAGCTTTCTTT. Its protein is CSALRDSGFTVNTEAFF.

V gene TRBV5-8 combines with J gene TRBJ2-7; a weak D match, TRBD1 (6 bases). Germline values: CDR1 SGHTS, CDR2 YDEGEE. V was shortened by 4 bases and J by 1 base, with 15 bases between the two germline ends. The CDR3 has 15 amino acids. CDR3 nucleotides: TGTGCCAGCAGCACCCGTTGGGGGCCGTCCTACGAGCAGTACTTC. This translates into CASSTRWGPSYEQYF.

This clonotype was recorded many times. The V call is TRBV5-8, the J call TRBJ2-7; no clear D gene. The V gene lost 4 bases and the J gene lost 4 bases, with 6 bases spanning the gap. The germline V gene encodes CDR1 SGHTS and CDR2 YDEGEE. This CDR3 region has 11 residues. CDR3 in DNA: TGTGCCAGCAGCCTCTATTACGAGCAGTACTTC. This encodes CASSLYYEQYF.

The rearrangement links TRBV5-1 to TRBJ2-7, with 10 bases lining up with TRBD2. The junction had 8 bases not matched to a gene; V was cut back by 6 bases and J by 5 bases. CDR3 size: 14 residues. CDR1 and CDR2 from the germline V gene are SGHRS and YFSETQ. CDR3 residues: CASNPGTSDHEQYF. In DNA, the CDR3 is TGCGCCAGCAACCCCGGGACTAGCGACCACGAGCAGTACTTC.

Ten or more counts support this clonotype. At one of its ends the junction is not consistent with the germline gene, which may arise from a read error. The rearrangement links TRBV5-1 to TRBJ2-1; D might be TRBD1 or TRBD2, each matching 5 bases. This CDR3 region has 15 residues. Germline assignment: CDR1 SGHRS and CDR2 YFSETQ. The CDR3 coding sequence is TGCGCCAGCAGCCCCGGGGCATCCTCCAACAATGAGCAGTTCTTC. It codes for CASSPGASSNNEQFF.

The V and J genes are TRBV6-4 and TRBJ2-3, with a possible D match to TRBD1 (5 bases). Trimming shortened V by 4 bases and J by 4 bases, and 15 bases separated the two germline ends. CDR1 MRHNA and CDR2 SNTAGT come from the germline V gene. The CDR3 loop spans 15 amino acids. The CDR3 sequence: CASSGDPGLADTQYF. The CDR3 nucleotides read TGTGCCAGCAGTGGCGACCCAGGGCTGGCAGATACGCAGTATTTT.

In its sample, this clonotype was seen many times. V usage is TRBV2 and J usage is TRBJ1-6, with D unresolved. V dropped 5 bases and J dropped 3 bases, with 8 bases sitting between them. Per the germline V gene, CDR1 is SNHLY and CDR2 is FYNNEI. The CDR3 contains 14 residues. The CDR3 loop is CASSSAFYNSPLHF. In DNA, the CDR3 is TGTGCCAGCAGTTCGGCCTTCTATAATTCACCCCTCCACTTT.

This clonotype was observed once. This chain links TRBV20-1 with TRBJ2-7, with D unresolved. This CDR3 has 12 amino acids. Per germline, CDR1 DFQATT and CDR2 SNEGSKA (reference sequence). Trimming took off 6 bases at V and 0 bases at J, with 9 bases between the two ends. This CDR3 is CSATPTSYEQYF. DNA of the CDR3: TGCAGTGCCACCCCTACCTCCTACGAGCAGTACTTC.

The rearrangement joins TRBV7-9 to TRBJ1-6, with 7 positions matching TRBD1. The CDR3 spans 14 residues. J lost 7 bases, V lost 5 bases, and 5 bases had no gene match. The V gene's germline CDR1 is SEHNR and CDR2 FQNEAQ (reference sequence). For the CDR3, the DNA is TGTGCCAGCAGCCGCAGGGGGGGAAATTCACCCCTCCACTTT. Translating gives CASSRRGGNSPLHF.

This clonotype has at least ten counts. The chain has TRBV9 and TRBJ2-1, with TRBD2 matching over 7 bases. Germline CDR1 and CDR2: SGDLS and YYNGEE. CDR3 length: 15 residues. The ends lost 0 bases at V and 3 bases at J; junction bases unmatched: 3. In nucleotides, the CDR3 is TGTGCCAGCAGCGTAGGGCTAGCGGACTACAATGAGCAGTTCTTC. Protein product: CASSVGLADYNEQFF.

The rearrangement joins TRBV25-1 to TRBJ1-5; maybe TRBD1 (5 bases). The CDR3 consists of 13 residues. Germline assignment: CDR1 MGHDK and CDR2 SYGVNS. Between the trimmed V and J ends, which lost 3 bases and 6 bases, there was a span of 9 bases. In DNA, the CDR3 is TGTGCCAGCAGTGATCAGGGCGTTCAGCCCCAGCATTTT. It yields the protein CASSDQGVQPQHF. The variable domain in full, with the rest retrieved from reference TRBV25-1 and TRBJ1-5, is EADIYQTPRYLVIGTGKKITLECSQTMGHDKMYWYQQDPGMELHLIHYSYGVNSTEKGDLSSESTVSRIRTEHFPLTLESARPSHTSQYLCASSDQGVQPQHFGDGTRLSIL.

V and J are TRBV24-1 and TRBJ2-1; no reliable D call. The CDR3 consists of 18 residues. Germline CDR1 reads KGHDR; CDR2 reads SFDVKD. Between the trimmed V and J ends, which lost 0 bases and 0 bases, there was a span of 14 bases. The CDR3 reads CATSDLHGEKGSYNEQFF. The CDR3 DNA follows: TGTGCCACCAGTGATTTGCACGGAGAGAAGGGCTCCTACAATGAGCAGTTCTTC.

The chain combines TRBV9 with TRBJ2-1; a weak D match, TRBD2 (5 bases). CDR3 size: 11 residues. CDR1 and CDR2 (germline): SGDLS, YYNGEE. The CDR3 sequence is CASVSHNEQFF. DNA for the CDR3: TGTGCTAGCGTCAGCCACAATGAGCAGTTCTTC.

The V gene is TRBV6-2 or TRBV6-3, the J gene TRBJ1-1; D gene ambiguous. Germline CDR1 MNHEY, CDR2 SVGEGT. V lost 5 bases and J 2 bases, leaving 6 bases between the germline ends. The CDR3 covers 12 residues. This chain's CDR3 is CASSADNTEAFF. The CDR3 DNA reads TGTGCCAGCAGTGCAGACAACACTGAAGCTTTCTTT.

This chain uses TRBV20-1 with TRBJ2-3, with 9 positions matching TRBD1. CDR3 length equals 14 residues. Germline-derived CDR1 and CDR2 are DFQATT and SNEGSKA (reference sequence). CDR3 coding DNA: TGCAGCGCCCTGGGACAGGGTAGCACAGATACGCAGTATTTT. Encoded protein: CSALGQGSTDTQYF.

V is TRBV29-1 and J is TRBJ2-7; D unclear. Between the trimmed V and J ends, which lost 2 bases and 7 bases, there was a span of 9 bases. This CDR3 comprises 11 residues. Looked up from germline, CDR1 is SQVTM and CDR2 is ANQGSEA. CDR3 amino acids: CSVESSREQYF. CDR3 coding DNA: TGCAGCGTTGAATCCAGCAGGGAGCAGTACTTC.